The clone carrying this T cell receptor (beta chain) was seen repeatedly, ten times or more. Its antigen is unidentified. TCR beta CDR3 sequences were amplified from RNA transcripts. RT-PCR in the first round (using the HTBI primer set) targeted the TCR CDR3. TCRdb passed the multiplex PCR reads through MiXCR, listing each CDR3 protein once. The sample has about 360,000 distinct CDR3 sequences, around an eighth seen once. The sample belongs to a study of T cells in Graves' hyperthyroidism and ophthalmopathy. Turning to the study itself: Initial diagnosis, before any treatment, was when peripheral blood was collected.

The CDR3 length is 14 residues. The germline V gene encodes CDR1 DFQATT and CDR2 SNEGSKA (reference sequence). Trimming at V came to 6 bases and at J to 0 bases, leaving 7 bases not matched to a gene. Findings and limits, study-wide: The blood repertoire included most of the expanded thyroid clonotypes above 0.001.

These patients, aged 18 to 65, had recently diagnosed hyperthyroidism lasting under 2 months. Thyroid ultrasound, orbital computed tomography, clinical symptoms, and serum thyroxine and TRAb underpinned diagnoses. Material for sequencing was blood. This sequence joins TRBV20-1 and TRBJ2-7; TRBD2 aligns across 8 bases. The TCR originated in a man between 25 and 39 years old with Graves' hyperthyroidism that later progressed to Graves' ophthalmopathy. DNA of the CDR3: TGCAGTGCCAAAGCGGGGGCAAACTCCTACGAGCAGTACTTC. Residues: CSAKAGANSYEQYF.